The rows below give T cell receptor beta chains drawn from one sample of a study of T cell changes during pregnancy in multiple sclerosis. Method: immunoSEQ multiplex PCR; TCRdb's copy keeps in-frame clones and lacks some. The repertoire holds about 39,000 clones, with over 75% as singletons. The sample here was CD8+ T cells from peripheral blood mononuclear cells, taken in the first trimester of pregnancy. Every receptor here comes from a female donor with multiple sclerosis, enrolled in a pregnancy study. Both conserved end residues are part of each CDR3. D genes are given only for firm matches. Part of the rows lack a size; the others show once, few, many or a class for expanded clones.

clone_size j_call d_call v_call cdr3_aa cdr3_nt
NA TRBJ1-6 NA TRBV15 CATSSTSDGNSPLHF TGTGCCACCAGCAGTACGAGCGACGGGAATTCACCCCTCCACTTT
NA TRBJ1-4 NA TRBV15 CATSRVRDTGLFF TGTGCCACCAGCAGGGTGAGGGACACCGGTCTGTTTTTT
NA TRBJ2-6 TRBD2 TRBV2 CASSEVLAGGFGANVLTF TGTGCCAGCAGTGAAGTACTAGCGGGGGGGTTTGGGGCCAACGTCCTGACTTTC
NA TRBJ2-7 TRBD1 TRBV27 CASSPGTVSPYEQYF TGTGCCAGCAGCCCCGGGACAGTCTCCCCCTACGAGCAGTACTTC
few TRBJ2-7 NA TRBV7-2 CASSLEGGALYEQYF TGTGCCAGCAGCTTAGAAGGCGGGGCCCTCTACGAGCAGTACTTC
NA TRBJ1-1 TRBD1 TRBV6-1 CASSEAGTGFTEAFF TGTGCCAGCAGTGAAGCAGGGACAGGGTTCACTGAAGCTTTCTTT
NA TRBJ2-7 TRBD1 TRBV6-5 CASSYRDRTYEQYF TGTGCCAGCAGTTACCGGGACAGAACCTACGAGCAGTACTTC
NA TRBJ1-5 NA TRBV9 CASSFGGDSNQPQHF TGTGCCAGCAGTTTTGGGGGGGACAGCAATCAGCCCCAGCATTTT
NA TRBJ1-6 TRBD1 TRBV2 CASNQGRDRSSYNSPLHF TGTGCCAGCAATCAAGGCCGGGACAGGAGCTCCTATAATTCACCCCTCCACTTT
NA TRBJ1-5 TRBD1 TRBV11-2 CASSRTGTGQPQHF TGTGCCAGCAGCCGTACAGGGACAGGCCAGCCCCAGCATTTT